The sequence of this T cell receptor (beta chain) was determined in a study of blood T cell repertoires in COVID-19. Study information: Some COVID-19 samples were acute and others convalescent; all came from the United States, Italy and Spain. T cells, B-cell-depleted T cells, or PBMCs provided the cDNA or gDNA that served as material.

Per the authors' pipeline: Amplified reference gene primers provided the basis for estimating nucleated cell counts. Profiling relied on immunoSEQ multiplex PCR, and the TCRdb table lists in-frame clones only, not all of them. D and trimming come from the DNA, and the V and J calls and clone size come from that table. This sample has about 88,000 clones; approximately 70% occur once, and the top ten carry just under 25%. Germline CDR1 reads SGHVS; CDR2 reads FQNEAQ. The V and J ends lost 0 bases and 0 bases respectively, with 9 bases between them. This CDR3 is 17 amino acids long. The sequencing input was peripheral blood. The chain recombines TRBV7-8 with TRBJ2-6; D unresolved. The TCR sequence derives from a woman in her sixties in a cohort sampled during active or convalescent COVID-19. The CDR3 DNA reads TGTGCCAGCAGCTTAGCGGGCAGCTACTCTGGGGCCAACGTCCTGACTTTC. This sequence encodes CASSLAGSYSGANVLTF.